The 8 T cell receptor beta chains given below trace back to one sample, sequenced in a study of control samples from healthy donors and cancer patients. Profiled with immunoSEQ multiplex PCR; TCRdb holds only in-frame clones, not every one. The table shows about 120,000 clones, with roughly 84% occurring only once. Sequencing was performed on blood. All receptors derive from a man aged 18 to 30 in good health.

The J gene is TRBJ1-1, the V gene TRBV11-3; tentatively, D is TRBD1 (5 bases). The ends were cut back, 5 bases at V and 0 bases at J, with 13 bases in the middle. The CDR3 length is 15 residues. The germline V gene has CDR1 SGHNT and CDR2 YENEEA. For the CDR3, the DNA is TGTGCCAGCAGCCCGGGGACGCCGATGAACACTGAAGCTTTCTTT. Its translation is CASSPGTPMNTEAFF.

The chain has TRBV5-4 and TRBJ1-5; 9 nucleotides align to TRBD1. Germline V gene data show CDR1 as SGHNT and CDR2 as YYREEE (reference sequence). CDR3 length: 15 residues. With 0 bases clipped from V and 5 bases from J, the junction kept 3 bases outside the gene matches. The CDR3 sequence: CASSLAGTGYQPQHF. CDR3 nucleotide sequence: TGTGCCAGCAGCTTGGCCGGGACAGGGTATCAGCCCCAGCATTTT.

The sample holds a few counts of this clone. CDR3 sequence (DNA): TGTGCCAGCAGTCCCCTTAATCAGCCCCAGCATTTT. This codes for CASSPLNQPQHF. The chain joins TRBV27 to TRBJ1-5; unclear D gene. This CDR3 is 12 amino acids long. Germline V gene data show CDR1 as MNHEY and CDR2 as SMNVEV (reference sequence). The ends were cut back, 5 bases at V and 4 bases at J, with 6 bases in the middle.

The rearrangement uses TRBV18 and TRBJ1-3; tentative D call: TRBD1 (6 bases). Germline CDR1 reads KGHSH; CDR2 reads LQKENI. V lost 6 bases to trimming and J lost 0 bases, with 12 bases between them. The CDR3 is 15 amino acids. In DNA, the CDR3 is TGTGCCAGCTCGCCCGACAGGACCTCTGGAAACACCATATATTTT. This encodes CASSPDRTSGNTIYF.

This sequence joins TRBV5-1 and TRBJ2-5; D perhaps matches TRBD1 (5 bases). The V gene's germline CDR1 is SGHRS and CDR2 YFSETQ. V was cut by 4 bases and J by 2 bases, with 21 bases left in between. CDR3 length equals 17 residues. CDR3 protein: CASSKALGQRLQETQYF. In DNA, the CDR3 is TGCGCCAGCAGCAAGGCGTTGGGGCAACGCCTTCAAGAGACCCAGTACTTC.

This clone was picked up a small number of times. The genes are TRBV10-3 and TRBJ2-3; 12 bases fit TRBD2. There are 16 residues in the CDR3. The germline V gene encodes CDR1 ENHRY and CDR2 SYGVKD. Germline trimming cut 7 bases from V and 0 bases from J; bases unmatched to any gene: 5. The CDR3 protein is CAINNLAGGSTDTQYF. CDR3 DNA sequence: TGTGCCATCAACAACCTAGCGGGAGGGAGCACAGATACGCAGTATTTT.

The chain links TRBV9 to TRBJ2-5; 8 nucleotides line up with TRBD2. Germline CDR1 reads SGDLS; CDR2 reads YYNGEE. With V trimmed by 2 bases and J by 1 base, 10 bases remained unmatched. CDR3 length: 17 amino acids. The CDR3, as DNA: TGTGCCAGCAGCGTGGGGGTATTAGCGGGACGCCAAGAGACCCAGTACTTC. Translation: CASSVGVLAGRQETQYF.

The genes are TRBV6-5 and TRBJ1-1; D is undetermined. Germline V gene lookup returns CDR1 MNHEY and CDR2 SVGAGI. The V and J ends lost 0 bases and 3 bases respectively, with 5 bases between them. This CDR3 has 13 residues. CDR3 sequence (DNA): TGTGCCAGCAGTTACTCCCGAGACACTGAAGCTTTCTTT. Translated, it gives CASSYSRDTEAFF.